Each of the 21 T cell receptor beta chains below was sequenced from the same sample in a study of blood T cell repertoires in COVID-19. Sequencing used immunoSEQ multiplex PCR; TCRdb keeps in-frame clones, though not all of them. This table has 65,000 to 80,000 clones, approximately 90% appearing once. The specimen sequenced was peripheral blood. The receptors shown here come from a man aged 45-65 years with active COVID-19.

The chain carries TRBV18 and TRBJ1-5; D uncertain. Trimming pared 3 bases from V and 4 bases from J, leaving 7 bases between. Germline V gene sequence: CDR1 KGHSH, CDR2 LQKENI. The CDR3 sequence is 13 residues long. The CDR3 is CASSPGVNQPQHF. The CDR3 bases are TGTGCCAGCTCACCGGGAGTTAATCAGCCCCAGCATTTT. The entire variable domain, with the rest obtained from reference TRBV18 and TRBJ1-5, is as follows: NAGVMQNPRHLVRRRGQEARLRCSPMKGHSHVYWYRQLPEEGLKFMVYLQKENIIDESGMPKERFSAEFPKEGPSILRIQQVVRGDSAAYFCASSPGVNQPQHFGDGTRLSIL.

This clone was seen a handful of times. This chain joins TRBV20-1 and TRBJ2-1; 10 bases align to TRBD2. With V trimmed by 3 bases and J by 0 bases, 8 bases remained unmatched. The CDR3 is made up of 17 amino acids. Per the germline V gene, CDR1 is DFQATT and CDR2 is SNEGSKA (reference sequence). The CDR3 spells CSASLLAGRSSYNEQFF. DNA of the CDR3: TGCAGTGCTAGTCTACTAGCGGGGCGGAGCTCCTACAATGAGCAGTTCTTC.

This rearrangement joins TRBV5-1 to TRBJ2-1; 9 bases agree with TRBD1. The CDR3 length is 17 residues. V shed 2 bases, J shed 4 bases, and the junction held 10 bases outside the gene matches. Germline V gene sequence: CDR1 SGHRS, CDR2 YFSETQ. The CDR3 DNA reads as TGCGCCAGCAGCTTTGGGAGCGGGACAGGGCGATACAATGAGCAGTTCTTC. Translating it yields CASSFGSGTGRYNEQFF.

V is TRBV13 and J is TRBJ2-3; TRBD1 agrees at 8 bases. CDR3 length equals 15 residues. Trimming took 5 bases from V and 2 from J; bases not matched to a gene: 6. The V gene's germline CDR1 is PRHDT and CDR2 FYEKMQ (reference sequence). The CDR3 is CASSQGAEDTDTQYF. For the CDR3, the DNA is TGTGCCAGCAGCCAGGGGGCGGAGGACACAGATACGCAGTATTTT.

CDR3 sequence: CASSVLQGLAGAYEQYF. CDR3 coding DNA: TGTGCCAGCAGTGTGCTCCAGGGCCTAGCGGGGGCCTACGAGCAGTACTTC. The chain recombines TRBV6-1 with TRBJ2-7; 10 nucleotides match TRBD2. The CDR3 length is 17 residues. The germline gives CDR1 MNHNS, CDR2 SASEGT. Trimming cost V 4 bases and J 2 bases; bases outside gene matches: 11.

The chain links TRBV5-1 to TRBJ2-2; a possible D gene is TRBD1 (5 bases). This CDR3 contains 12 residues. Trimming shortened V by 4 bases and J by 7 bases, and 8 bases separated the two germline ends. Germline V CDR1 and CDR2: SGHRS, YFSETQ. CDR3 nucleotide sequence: TGCGCCAGCAGCCAAGGGGTCGGGGAGCTGTTTTTT. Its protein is CASSQGVGELFF.

The CDR3 here is CASSEKTGAGNTIYF. CDR3 DNA sequence: TGTGCCAGCAGTGAGAAGACAGGGGCTGGAAACACCATATATTTT. V is TRBV2 and J is TRBJ1-3; 8 bases align to TRBD1. The CDR3 runs 15 residues. The junction had 3 bases not matched to a gene; V was cut back by 3 bases and J by 2 bases. Germline V gene sequence: CDR1 SNHLY, CDR2 FYNNEI.

The CDR3 DNA reads as TGTGCCACCAGCACTCAGACAGGGATCTACGAGCAGTACTTC. Amino acids: CATSTQTGIYEQYF. V gene TRBV15 combines with J gene TRBJ2-7; 7 nucleotides agree with TRBD1. The CDR3 has 14 amino acids. Germline values: CDR1 LNHNV, CDR2 YYDKDF (reference sequence). With 4 bases clipped from V and 3 bases from J, the junction kept 6 bases outside the gene matches. Together with reference TRBV15 and TRBJ2-7, the CDR3 gives the full variable domain: DAMVIQNPRYQVTQFGKPVTLSCSQTLNHNVMYWYQQKSSQAPKLLFHYYDKDFNNEADTPDNFQSRRPNTSFCFLDIRSPGLGDTAMYLCATSTQTGIYEQYFGPGTRLTVT.

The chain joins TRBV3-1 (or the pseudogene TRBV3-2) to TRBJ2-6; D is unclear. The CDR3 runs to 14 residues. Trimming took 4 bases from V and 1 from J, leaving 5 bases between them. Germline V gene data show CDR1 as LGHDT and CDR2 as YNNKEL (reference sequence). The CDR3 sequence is CASSLPSGANVLTF. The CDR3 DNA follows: TGTGCCAGCAGCCTCCCTTCTGGGGCCAACGTCCTGACTTTC.

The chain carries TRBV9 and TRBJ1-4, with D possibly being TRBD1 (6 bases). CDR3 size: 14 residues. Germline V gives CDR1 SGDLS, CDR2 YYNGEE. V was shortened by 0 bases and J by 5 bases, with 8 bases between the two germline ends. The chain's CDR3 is CASSVAGGNEKLFF. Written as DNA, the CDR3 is TGTGCCAGCAGCGTAGCGGGGGGCAATGAAAAACTGTTTTTT.

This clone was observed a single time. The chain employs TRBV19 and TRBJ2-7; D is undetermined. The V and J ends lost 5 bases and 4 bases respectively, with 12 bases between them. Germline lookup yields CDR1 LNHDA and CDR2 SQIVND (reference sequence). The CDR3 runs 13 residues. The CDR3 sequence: CASSPSAPYEQYF. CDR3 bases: TGTGCCAGTAGTCCCAGCGCCCCTTACGAGCAGTACTTC.

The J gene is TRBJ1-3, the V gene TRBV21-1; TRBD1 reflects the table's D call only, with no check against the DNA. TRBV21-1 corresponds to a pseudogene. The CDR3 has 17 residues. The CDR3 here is CASSKDETGLARNTIYF. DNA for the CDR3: TGTGCCAGCAGCAAAGATGAGACAGGGCTTGCAAGAAACACCATATATTTT.

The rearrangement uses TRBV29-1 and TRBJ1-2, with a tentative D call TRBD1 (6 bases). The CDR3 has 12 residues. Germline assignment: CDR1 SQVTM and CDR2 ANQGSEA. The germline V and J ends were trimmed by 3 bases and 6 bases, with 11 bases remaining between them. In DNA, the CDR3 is TGCAGCGTTGATGGGACAACGGATGGCTACACCTTC. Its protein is CSVDGTTDGYTF.

The CDR3 spells CASSLGGRTEAFF. The CDR3 DNA reads TGTGCCAGCAGCTTGGGGGGCAGGACTGAAGCTTTCTTT. This chain joins TRBV5-4 and TRBJ1-1; D possibly corresponds to TRBD1 (5 bases). V was pared by 0 bases and J by 5 bases, with 8 bases between. Germline V gives CDR1 SGHNT, CDR2 YYREEE (reference sequence). The CDR3 is 13 residues long. The full variable domain, completed using reference TRBV5-4 and TRBJ1-1, is ETGVTQSPTHLIKTRGQQVTLRCSSQSGHNTVSWYQQALGQGPQFIFQYYREEENGRGNFPPRFSGLQFPNYSSELNVNALELDDSALYLCASSLGGRTEAFFGQGTRLTVV.

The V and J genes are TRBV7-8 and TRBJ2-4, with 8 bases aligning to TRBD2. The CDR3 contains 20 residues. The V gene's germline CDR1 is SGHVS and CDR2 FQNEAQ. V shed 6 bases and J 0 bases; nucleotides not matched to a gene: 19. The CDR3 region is CASSTLPGASGSTAKNIQYF. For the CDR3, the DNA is TGTGCCAGCAGTACCCTCCCCGGGGCTAGCGGGTCTACAGCCAAAAACATTCAGTACTTC.

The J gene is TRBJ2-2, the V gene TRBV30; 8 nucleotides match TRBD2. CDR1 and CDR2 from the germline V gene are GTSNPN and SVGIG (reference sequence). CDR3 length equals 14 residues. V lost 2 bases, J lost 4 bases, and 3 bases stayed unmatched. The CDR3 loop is CAWSTGGGTGELFF. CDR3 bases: TGTGCCTGGAGTACCGGGGGGGGCACCGGGGAGCTGTTTTTT.

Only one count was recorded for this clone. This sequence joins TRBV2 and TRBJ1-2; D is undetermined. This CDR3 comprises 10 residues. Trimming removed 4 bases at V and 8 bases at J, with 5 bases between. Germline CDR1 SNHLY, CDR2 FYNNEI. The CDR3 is CASSAGGYTF. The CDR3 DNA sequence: TGTGCCAGCAGTGCGGGGGGCTACACCTTC.

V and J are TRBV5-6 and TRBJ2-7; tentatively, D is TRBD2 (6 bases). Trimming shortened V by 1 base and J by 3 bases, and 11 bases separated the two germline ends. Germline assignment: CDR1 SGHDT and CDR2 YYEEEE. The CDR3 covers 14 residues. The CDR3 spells CASSLSRGIYEQYF. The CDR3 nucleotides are TGTGCCAGCAGCTTGTCGCGGGGAATCTACGAGCAGTACTTC.

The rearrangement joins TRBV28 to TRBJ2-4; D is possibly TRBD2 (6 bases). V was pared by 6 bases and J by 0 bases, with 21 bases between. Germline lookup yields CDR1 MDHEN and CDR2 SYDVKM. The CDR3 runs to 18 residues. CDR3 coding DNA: TGTGCCAGCAGCCCGGTGGGGGGACCCGGATTAGCCAAAAACATTCAGTACTTC. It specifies CASSPVGGPGLAKNIQYF.

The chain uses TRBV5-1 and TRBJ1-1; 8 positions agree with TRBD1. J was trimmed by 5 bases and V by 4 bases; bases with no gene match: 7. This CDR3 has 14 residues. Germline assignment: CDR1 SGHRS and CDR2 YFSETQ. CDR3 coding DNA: TGCGCCAGCAGCACGCAGGGGGCCCTAACTGAAGCTTTCTTT. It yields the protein CASSTQGALTEAFF.

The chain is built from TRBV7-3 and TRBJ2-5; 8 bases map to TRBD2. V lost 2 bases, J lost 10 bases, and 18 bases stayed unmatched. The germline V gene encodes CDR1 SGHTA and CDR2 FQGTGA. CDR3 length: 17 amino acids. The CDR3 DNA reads TGTGCCAGCAGCTTACGTGTGCGGGGGGACCTCCATGATGACCAGTACTTC. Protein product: CASSLRVRGDLHDDQYF.